The source of this T cell receptor beta chain is a study of CD8 T cells in Susac syndrome. The length of the CDR3 is 15 residues. V was cut by 5 bases and J by 5 bases, with 17 bases left in between. Germline CDR1 and CDR2: MDHEN and SYDVKM. Reverse transcription of roughly 0.5 to 1 ug RNA was performed with random hexamers. Amplification of TCR beta CDR3 across 54 Vbeta and 13 Jbeta was performed with immunoSEQ multiplex PCR. One entry per CDR3 protein results from TCRdb running MiXCR on the immunoSEQ multiplex PCR reads. This table holds around 200,000 distinct CDR3 sequences, 90% to 97% found once. TEMRA cells underwent FACS enrichment and CD8+ and CD4+ T cells underwent negative isolation.

The sample was CD4+ T cells from PBMCs. The TCR sequence derives from a human donor with multiple sclerosis. The V and J genes are TRBV28 and TRBJ2-3, with no clear D. For the CDR3, the DNA is TGTGCCAGCAGTCCTCTTCCCGGTCCTGGAGATACGCAGTATTTT. Protein sequence: CASSPLPGPGDTQYF.